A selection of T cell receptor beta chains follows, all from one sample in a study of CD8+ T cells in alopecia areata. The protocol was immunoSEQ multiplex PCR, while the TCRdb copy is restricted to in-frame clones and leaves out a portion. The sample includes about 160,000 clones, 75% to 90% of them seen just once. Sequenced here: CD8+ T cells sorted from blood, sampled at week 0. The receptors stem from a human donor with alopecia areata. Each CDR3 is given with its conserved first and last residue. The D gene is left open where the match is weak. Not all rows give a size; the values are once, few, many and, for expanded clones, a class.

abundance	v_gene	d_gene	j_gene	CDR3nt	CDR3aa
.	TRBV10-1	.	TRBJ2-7	TGCGCCAGCAGTGAGTCCGCGGAGGCCTACTCCTACGAGCAGTACTTC	CASSESAEAYSYEQYF
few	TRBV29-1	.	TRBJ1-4	TGCAGCGGTGTACACAGGGATGATGAAAAACTGTTTTTT	CSGVHRDDEKLFF
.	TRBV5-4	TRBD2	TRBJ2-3	TGTGCCAGCAGCACCCTAGCGGGGGGAACAGATACGCAGTATTTT	CASSTLAGGTDTQYF
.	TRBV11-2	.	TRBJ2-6	TGTGCCAGCTCTTGGGGTGGGGCCAACGTCCTGACTTTC	CASSWGGANVLTF
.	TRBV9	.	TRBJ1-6	TGTGCCAGCAGCGTGGATAGGGGGGATTCACCCCTCCACTTT	CASSVDRGDSPLHF
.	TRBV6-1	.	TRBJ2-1	TGTGCCAGCAGTGAAGCACAGGGTTGGTATAATGAGCAGTTCTTC	CASSEAQGWYNEQFF
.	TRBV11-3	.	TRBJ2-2	TGTGCCAGCAGCCCCGGGACAAACACCGGGGAGCTGTTTTTT	CASSPGTNTGELFF
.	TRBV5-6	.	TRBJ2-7	TGTGCCAGCAGCTCCAGGGGGGGCTCCTACGAGCAGTACTTC	CASSSRGGSYEQYF
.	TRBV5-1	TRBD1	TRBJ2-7	TGCGCCAGCAGCTCTAGTCAGGGGGACGAGCAGTACTTC	CASSSSQGDEQYF
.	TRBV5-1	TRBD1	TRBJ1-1	TGCGCCAGCAGCTTGGAGGGACAGGGCACTGAAGCTTTCTTT	CASSLEGQGTEAFF
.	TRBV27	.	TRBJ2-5	TGTGCCAGCAGTTTGGGACCGGCGCGGGGGACCCAGTACTTC	CASSLGPARGTQYF
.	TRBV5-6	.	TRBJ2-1	TGTGCCAGCAGCTTGGCCTATGAAAATGAGCAGTTCTTC	CASSLAYENEQFF
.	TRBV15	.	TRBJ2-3	TGTGCCACCAGCGGGGACTCCACAGATACGCAGTATTTT	CATSGDSTDTQYF
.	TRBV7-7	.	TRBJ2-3	TGTGCTAGCAGCTTATTCGCCGGGACAGATACGCAGTATTTT	CASSLFAGTDTQYF
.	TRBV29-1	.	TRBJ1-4	TGCAGCGCTGCCGGGGGGGCCACTAATGAAAAACTGTTTTTT	CSAAGGATNEKLFF
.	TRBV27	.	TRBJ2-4	TGTGCCAGCAGTTTATCATTAGGGGGGGGACAGAAGTACTTC	CASSLSLGGGQKYF
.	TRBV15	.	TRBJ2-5	TGTGCCACCAGCAGAGCGGGGGTCCGGGGCCAAGAGACCCAGTACTTC	CATSRAGVRGQETQYF
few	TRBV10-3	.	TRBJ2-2	TGTGCCATCAGTGGGCTCACCGGGGAGCTGTTTTTT	CAISGLTGELFF
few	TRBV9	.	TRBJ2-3	TGTGCCAGCAGCGCGAACACAGATACGCAGTATTTT	CASSANTDTQYF
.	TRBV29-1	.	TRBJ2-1	TGCAGCGTTGAGGTCAAGGGGGGAACCTACAATGAGCAGTTCTTC	CSVEVKGGTYNEQFF
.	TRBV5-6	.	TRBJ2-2	TGTGCCAGCAGCACAGGACACGTTGGAACCGGGGAGCTGTTTTTT	CASSTGHVGTGELFF
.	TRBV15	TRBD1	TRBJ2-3	TGTGCCACCAGCAGAGATTACTCCCCTCGGGACAGGGACACAGATACGCAGTATTTT	CATSRDYSPRDRDTDTQYF
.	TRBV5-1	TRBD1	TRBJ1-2	TGCGCCAGCAGCGCTGGGACAGGCCGGCTATCTCCCTATGGCTACACCTTC	CASSAGTGRLSPYGYTF
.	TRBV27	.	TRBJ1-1	TGTGCCAGCAGTCCCGTTGCCCCCCCGGGGATGAACACTGAAGCTTTCTTT	CASSPVAPPGMNTEAFF
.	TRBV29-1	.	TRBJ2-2	TGCAGCGTTGAAAGCCAGGGGCTGGTGTTTTTT	CSVESQGLVFF
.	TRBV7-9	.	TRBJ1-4	TGTGCCAGCAGCGCCCAGGCGCGGAGGGGTGAAAAACTGTTTTTT	CASSAQARRGEKLFF
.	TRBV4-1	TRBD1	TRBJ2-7	TGCGCCAGCAGCCAAGATTTGGAGGACAGGAGGTACGAGCAGTACTTC	CASSQDLEDRRYEQYF
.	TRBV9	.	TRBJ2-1	TGTGCCAGCAGTGAGGAGGGACTTAATGAGCAGTTCTTC	CASSEEGLNEQFF
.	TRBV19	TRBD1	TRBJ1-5	TGTGCCGGGTCGACAGGGTATGGGAATCAGCCCCAGCATTTT	CAGSTGYGNQPQHF
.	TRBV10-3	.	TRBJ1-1	TGTGCCATCAGTGAGTCCCCAGGCACTGAAGCTTTCTTT	CAISESPGTEAFF
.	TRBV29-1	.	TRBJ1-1	TGCAGCGCCGCATACGGCACTGAAGCTTTCTTT	CSAAYGTEAFF
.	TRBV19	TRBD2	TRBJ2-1	TGTGCCACCATAGGGGCCGGGGGGTGGTATGAGCAGTTCTTC	CATIGAGGWYEQFF
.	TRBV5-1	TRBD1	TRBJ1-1	TGCGCCGGGAGGGGGCGGATTACCATGAACACTGAAGCTTTCTTT	CAGRGRITMNTEAFF
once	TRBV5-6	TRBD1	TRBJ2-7	TGTGCCAGCAGCCCGGTCAGCCTCCGGGACAGGCCCTACGAGCAGTACTTC	CASSPVSLRDRPYEQYF
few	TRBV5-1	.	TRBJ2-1	TGCGCCAGCAGTTGGGCAGATAACAATGAGCAGTTCTTC	CASSWADNNEQFF
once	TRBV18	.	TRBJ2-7	TGTGCCAGCTCACCACGAGACGAGCAGTACTTC	CASSPRDEQYF
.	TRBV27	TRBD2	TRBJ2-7	TGTGCCAGCAGTCCTCGGGGGGACGCCTCCTACGAGCAGTACTTC	CASSPRGDASYEQYF
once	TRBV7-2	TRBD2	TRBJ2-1	TGTGCCAGCAGCTTAGCTAGCGGGGCCTACAATGAGCAGTTCTTC	CASSLASGAYNEQFF
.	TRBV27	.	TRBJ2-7	TGTGCCAGCAGTCCGGGGACGGTGCCATACGAGCAGTACTTC	CASSPGTVPYEQYF
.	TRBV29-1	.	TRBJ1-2	TGCAGCGTTGAAGATCCCAGAGGGGCTAACTATGGCTACACCTTC	CSVEDPRGANYGYTF
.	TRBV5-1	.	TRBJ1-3	TGCGCCAGCAGCGATCGGGACGGAGGAAACACCATATATTTT	CASSDRDGGNTIYF
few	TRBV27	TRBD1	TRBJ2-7	TGTGCCAGCTCCTCGGGGACAGGGTACTCCTACGAGCAGTACTTC	CASSSGTGYSYEQYF
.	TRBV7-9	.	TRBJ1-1	TGTGCCAGCACCTCCGTGACCACTGAAGCTTTCTTT	CASTSVTTEAFF
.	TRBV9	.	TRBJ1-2	TGTGCCAGCAGCGTGGGCTTGTCTGGTGGCTACACCTTC	CASSVGLSGGYTF
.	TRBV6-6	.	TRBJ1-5	TGTGCCAGCAGTTTGACGGTGTGGGGCAATCAGCCCCAGCATTTT	CASSLTVWGNQPQHF
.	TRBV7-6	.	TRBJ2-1	TGTGCCAGCAACTTAGAGTCTAGTCCCAATGAGCAGTTCTTC	CASNLESSPNEQFF
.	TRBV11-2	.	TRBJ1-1	TGTGCCAGCAGCTTAAACAGTGAAGCTTTCTTT	CASSLNSEAFF
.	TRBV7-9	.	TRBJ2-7	TGTGCCAGCAGCTCGAAAGTAGCGACCTCCTACGAGCAGTACTTC	CASSSKVATSYEQYF